These 8 T cell receptor beta chains originate from one sample sequenced in a study of blood T cell repertoires in COVID-19. The repertoire was sequenced with immunoSEQ multiplex PCR; TCRdb's copy has only in-frame clones and lacks some. This sample carries some 250,000 clones, about 82% of them seen once, and the ten largest clones take 9% to 15%. The source material was peripheral blood. The source of these receptors is a man of 80 years or more with acute or convalescent COVID-19.

V gene TRBV7-3 combines with J gene TRBJ2-1; D unresolved. V was cut by 4 bases and J by 6 bases, with 10 bases left in between. Germline-derived CDR1 and CDR2 are SGHTA and FQGTGA. The length of the CDR3 is 13 residues. The CDR3 DNA reads as TGTGCCAGCAGCTCCCGAGGCAGCAATGAGCAGTTCTTC. It encodes CASSSRGSNEQFF. Variable domain in full (rest from reference TRBV7-3 and TRBJ2-1): GAGVSQTPSNKVTEKGKYVELRCDPISGHTALYWYRQSLGQGPEFLIYFQGTGAADDSGLPNDRFFAVRPEGSVSTLKIQRTERGDSAVYLCASSSRGSNEQFFGPGTRLTVL.

Only one count was recorded for this clone. The V gene is TRBV6-6, the J gene TRBJ2-3; D is possibly TRBD2 (7 bases). V lost 2 bases and J lost 1, with 13 bases in between. There are 16 residues in the CDR3. CDR1 MNHNY and CDR2 SVGAGI come from the germline V gene (reference sequence). The CDR3 DNA reads as TGTGCCAGCAGTTACGATGGGGGGGCGGGCACAGATACGCAGTATTTT. Translated, it gives CASSYDGGAGTDTQYF.

J is TRBJ1-4 and V is TRBV28, with D tentatively TRBD1 (6 bases). The germline CDR1 and CDR2 sequences are MDHEN and SYDVKM. This CDR3 comprises 16 residues. Trimming removed 7 bases at V and 7 bases at J, with 22 bases between. CDR3 nucleotide sequence: TGTGCCAGCACCCCGATGCGGACAGAAGGAGCTGAAAAACTGTTTTTT. It specifies CASTPMRTEGAEKLFF.

The V call is TRBV10-1, the J call TRBJ1-6; 7 bases map to TRBD1. Germline-derived CDR1 and CDR2 are WNHNN and SYGVQD (reference sequence). Trimming at V came to 0 bases and at J to 9 bases, leaving 23 bases not matched to a gene. The CDR3 loop spans 21 amino acids. CDR3 region: CASSESGRQGPGSERCSPLHF. The CDR3 DNA reads TGCGCCAGCAGTGAGTCGGGGAGACAGGGCCCCGGCTCCGAACGATGTTCACCCCTCCACTTT.

There are a few counts of this clone. The chain carries TRBV28 and TRBJ2-7; 8 bases are a match to TRBD2. Germline CDR1 and CDR2: MDHEN and SYDVKM. Losses at the gene ends were 7 bases for V and 2 bases for J; bases not matched to a gene: 10. The CDR3 is 15 amino acids. The CDR3 here is CASNPSGSGAYEQYF. DNA of the CDR3: TGTGCCAGCAACCCGTCGGGTAGCGGGGCCTACGAGCAGTACTTC.

In nucleotides, the CDR3 is TGTGCCAGCTCACCGGAGGCAAGCTCTGGAAACACCATATATTTT. It specifies CASSPEASSGNTIYF. This sequence joins TRBV18 and TRBJ1-3; D is uncertain. The germline V gene encodes CDR1 KGHSH and CDR2 LQKENI. Trimming left V 3 bases short and J 0 bases short, with 9 bases between. The CDR3 is made up of 15 amino acids.

The chain recombines TRBV3-1 (or the pseudogene TRBV3-2) with TRBJ2-5; perhaps TRBD2 as D (6 bases). V was clipped by 4 bases and J by 3 bases, with 15 bases between them. CDR3 length equals 15 residues. Germline CDR1 is LGHDT and CDR2 is YNNKEL (reference sequence). The CDR3 nucleotides are TGTGCCAGCAGCCCAACCGGGACTCAGGAAGAGACCCAGTACTTC. Its translation: CASSPTGTQEETQYF.

Only one count was recorded for this clone. This rearrangement joins TRBV6-5 to TRBJ1-2; 7 nucleotides align to TRBD1. The CDR3 covers 15 residues. With V trimmed by 0 bases and J by 8 bases, 9 bases remained unmatched. Germline V gives CDR1 MNHEY, CDR2 SVGAGI. CDR3 residues: CASSYSGVAGGGYTF. Written as DNA, the CDR3 is TGTGCCAGCAGTTACTCAGGTGTGGCAGGGGGAGGCTACACCTTC.